This T cell receptor (beta chain) was recovered during a study of blood T cell repertoires in COVID-19. From germline, CDR1 is LGHNA and CDR2 YSLEER. Trimming left V 4 bases short and J 2 bases short, with 14 bases between. This CDR3 is 16 amino acids long. In the study's own analysis: Nucleated cell counts were estimated from reference gene primer amplification. Clones were sequenced by immunoSEQ multiplex PCR, and TCRdb holds only the in-frame ones, with some missing. That table supplies the V and J calls and clone size; D and trimming were determined from the DNA. The sample records about 200,000 clones, around nine tenths being singletons.

This clonotype was obtained from a man between 60 and 75 years old who had recovered from COVID-19. The gene calls are TRBV4-3 and TRBJ1-4, with D possibly matching TRBD1 (5 bases). The sample consisted of peripheral blood. The CDR3 nucleotides are TGCGCCAGCAGCCGGGGGGAGGGCTATACTAATGAAAAACTGTTTTTT. This codes for CASSRGEGYTNEKLFF.